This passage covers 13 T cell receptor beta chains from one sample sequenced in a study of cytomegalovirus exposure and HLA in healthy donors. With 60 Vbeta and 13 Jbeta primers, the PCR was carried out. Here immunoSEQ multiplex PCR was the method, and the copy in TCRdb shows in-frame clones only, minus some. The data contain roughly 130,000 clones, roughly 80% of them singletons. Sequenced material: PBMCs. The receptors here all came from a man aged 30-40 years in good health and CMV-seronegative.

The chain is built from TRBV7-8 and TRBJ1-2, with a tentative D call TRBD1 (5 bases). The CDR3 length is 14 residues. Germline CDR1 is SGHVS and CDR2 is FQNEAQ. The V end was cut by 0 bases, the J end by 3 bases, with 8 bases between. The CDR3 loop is CASSLARRDYGYTF. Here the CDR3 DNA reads TGTGCCAGCAGCTTAGCGCGCAGGGACTATGGCTACACCTTC.

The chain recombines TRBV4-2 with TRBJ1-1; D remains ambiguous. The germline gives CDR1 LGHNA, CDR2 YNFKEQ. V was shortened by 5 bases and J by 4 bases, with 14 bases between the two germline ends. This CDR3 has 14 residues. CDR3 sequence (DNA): TGTGCCAGCAGCTTTAAGGAGGCCCCCACTGAAGCTTTCTTT. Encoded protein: CASSFKEAPTEAFF.

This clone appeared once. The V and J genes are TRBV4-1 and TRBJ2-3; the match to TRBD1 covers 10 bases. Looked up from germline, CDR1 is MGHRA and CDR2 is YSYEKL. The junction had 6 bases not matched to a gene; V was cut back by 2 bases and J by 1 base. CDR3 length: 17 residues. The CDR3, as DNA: TGCGCCAGCAGCCAAAGACAGGGGGCTCGGGGCACAGATACGCAGTATTTT. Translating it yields CASSQRQGARGTDTQYF.

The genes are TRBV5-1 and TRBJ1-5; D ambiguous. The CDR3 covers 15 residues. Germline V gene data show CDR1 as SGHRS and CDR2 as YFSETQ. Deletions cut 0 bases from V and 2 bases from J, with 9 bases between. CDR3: CASSLAPDRNQPQHF. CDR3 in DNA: TGCGCCAGCAGCTTGGCCCCAGATCGCAATCAGCCCCAGCATTTT.

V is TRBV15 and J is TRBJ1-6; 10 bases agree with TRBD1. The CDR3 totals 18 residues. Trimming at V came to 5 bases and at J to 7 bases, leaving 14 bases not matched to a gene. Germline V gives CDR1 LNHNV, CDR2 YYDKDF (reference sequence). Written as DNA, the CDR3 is TGTGCCACCAGCGTCGGGACAGGGGCCCTCTTAACGAATTCACCCCTCCACTTT. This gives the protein CATSVGTGALLTNSPLHF.

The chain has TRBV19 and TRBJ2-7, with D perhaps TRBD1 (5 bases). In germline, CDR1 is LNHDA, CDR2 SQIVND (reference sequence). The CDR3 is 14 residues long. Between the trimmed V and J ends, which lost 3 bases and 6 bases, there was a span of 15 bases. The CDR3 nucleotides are TGTGCCAGTAGTATTCAAAGGGGATACTTCGAGCAGTACTTC. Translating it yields CASSIQRGYFEQYF.

The CDR3: CAISDSTEAFF. The CDR3 DNA sequence: TGTGCCATCAGTGATAGCACTGAAGCTTTCTTT. The V call is TRBV10-3, the J call TRBJ1-1; D is undetermined. Germline CDR1 ENHRY, CDR2 SYGVKD. The CDR3 is 11 amino acids. Between the trimmed V and J ends, which lost 3 bases and 4 bases, there was a span of 3 bases.

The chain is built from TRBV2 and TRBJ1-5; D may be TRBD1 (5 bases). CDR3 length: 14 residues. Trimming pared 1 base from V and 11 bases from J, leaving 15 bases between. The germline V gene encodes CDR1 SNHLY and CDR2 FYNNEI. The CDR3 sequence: CASSEGHPRGTQHF. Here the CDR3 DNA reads TGTGCCAGCAGTGAAGGGCACCCACGGGGGACCCAGCATTTT.

CDR3 protein: CASPKMWTGGHHEQFF. The CDR3 coding sequence is TGTGCCAGCCCAAAAATGTGGACAGGGGGCCACCATGAGCAGTTCTTC. The chain recombines TRBV21-1 with TRBJ2-1; the table calls TRBD1, which could not be checked here. TRBV21-1 represents a pseudogene. This CDR3 region has 16 residues.

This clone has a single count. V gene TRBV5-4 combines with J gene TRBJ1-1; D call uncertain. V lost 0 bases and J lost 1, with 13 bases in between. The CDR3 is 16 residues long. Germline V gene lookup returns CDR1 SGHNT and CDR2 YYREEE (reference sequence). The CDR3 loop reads CASSLGRERRNTEAFF. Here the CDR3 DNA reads TGTGCCAGCAGCTTGGGGAGAGAAAGAAGGAACACTGAAGCTTTCTTT.

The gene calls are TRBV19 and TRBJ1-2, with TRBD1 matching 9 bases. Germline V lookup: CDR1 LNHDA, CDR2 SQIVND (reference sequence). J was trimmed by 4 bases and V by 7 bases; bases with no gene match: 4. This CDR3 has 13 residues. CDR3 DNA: TGTGCCAGTATTAAGACAGGGGGCTATGGCTACACCTTC. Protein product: CASIKTGGYGYTF.

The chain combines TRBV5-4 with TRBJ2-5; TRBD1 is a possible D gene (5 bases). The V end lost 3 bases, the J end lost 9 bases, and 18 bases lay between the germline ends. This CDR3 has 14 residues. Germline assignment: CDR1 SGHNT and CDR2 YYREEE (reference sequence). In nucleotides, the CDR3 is TGTGCCAGCAGCTCGTTCCCTCCAGGGTCTGCCCAGTACTTC. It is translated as CASSSFPPGSAQYF.

DNA for the CDR3: TGTGCCAGCAGAGCAGGGACCTACGAGCAGTACTTC. Its translation is CASRAGTYEQYF. This sequence joins TRBV28 and TRBJ2-7; maybe TRBD1 (5 bases). CDR3 length equals 12 residues. CDR1 is MDHEN, CDR2 SYDVKM, per germline. The V end lost 6 bases, the J end lost 2 bases, and 8 bases lay between the germline ends.